Listed below are T cell receptor beta chains from one sample, sequenced in a study of cytomegalovirus exposure and HLA in healthy donors. The repertoire was sequenced with immunoSEQ multiplex PCR; TCRdb's copy has only in-frame clones and lacks some. The sample consists of over 110,000 clones, about 88% of them appearing once. Sequenced material: PBMCs. The source of these receptors is a man younger than 30 in good health and CMV-seropositive. Both conserved end residues are part of each CDR3. Each record gives: clone size, J gene, D gene, CDR3 length, V gene, CDR3 DNA, CDR3 protein. A D gene is named only where the DNA matches it firmly. Clone size is not always given. Where it is, it says once, few, many or a class for expanded clones.

NA TRBJ1-1 TRBD1 18 TRBV4-2 TGTGCCAGCAGCCAGAACAGGGGTTCGATCCGTATGAACACTGAAGCTTTCTTT CASSQNRGSIRMNTEAFF
once TRBJ1-2 NA 13 TRBV19 TGTGCCAGTAGTATACTGGGGACTCGGGGCTACACCTTC CASSILGTRGYTF
once TRBJ2-7 TRBD1 16 TRBV19 TGTGCCAGTAGTATAGGGGGACAGGGCACCCTCTACGAGCAGTACTTC CASSIGGQGTLYEQYF
NA TRBJ2-7 TRBD1 15 TRBV5-1 TGCGCCAGCAGCTTGGGGGGACAGGCTCCCTACGAGCAGTACTTC CASSLGGQAPYEQYF
NA TRBJ1-1 NA 16 TRBV2 TGTGCCACCTCAGTGGGGGCGACAGGTGTGAACACTGAAGCTTTCTTT CATSVGATGVNTEAFF
NA TRBJ1-2 NA 16 TRBV18 TGTGCCAGCTCACCCAATCGGGAGTCGGGGGGGAGAGGCTACACCTTC CASSPNRESGGRGYTF
NA TRBJ2-1 NA 16 TRBV1 TGCACCAGCATCCTGACTAGCGGGGTCCTTCGGGATGAGCAGTTCTTC CTSILTSGVLRDEQFF
NA TRBJ1-3 NA 14 TRBV6-1 TGTGCCAGCAGAGGGGCAAGCTCTGGAAACACCATATATTTT CASRGASSGNTIYF
NA TRBJ2-7 NA 14 TRBV7-7 TGTGCCAGCAGCTTAGGGGCAGGGTCCTACGAGCAGTACTTC CASSLGAGSYEQYF
NA TRBJ2-2 NA 14 TRBV27 TGTGCCAGCAGTTTAGGGGCTTACACCGGGGAGCTGTTTTTT CASSLGAYTGELFF
NA TRBJ2-1 NA 14 TRBV7-6 TGTGCCAGCAGCTTTCTTCTATCAACCAATGAGCAGTTCTTC CASSFLLSTNEQFF
NA TRBJ2-7 TRBD1 14 TRBV5-1 TGCGCCAGCAGCGCTACAGGGGGCCCATACGAGCAGTACTTC CASSATGGPYEQYF
NA TRBJ2-7 NA 15 TRBV5-4 TGTGCCAGCAGCTTGGGGGGGGGCTCTCTTTACGAGCAGTACTTC CASSLGGGSLYEQYF
NA TRBJ1-3 NA 14 TRBV6-5 TGTGCCAGCAGTTACGGGGGGGCTGGAAACACCATATATTTT CASSYGGAGNTIYF
NA TRBJ1-1 TRBD1 15 TRBV7-9 TGTGCCAGCAGCTTACAGGGGGCGAAGAACACTGAAGCTTTCTTT CASSLQGAKNTEAFF
NA TRBJ1-2 TRBD1 14 TRBV5-6 TGTGCCAGCAGACCCAGGGGGCAGGGGCATGGCTACACCTTC CASRPRGQGHGYTF
NA TRBJ2-7 TRBD2 16 TRBV7-2 TGTGCCAGCAGCATCGGGGGGACTACCCCCTCCTACGAGCAGTACTTC CASSIGGTTPSYEQYF
NA TRBJ1-2 NA 13 TRBV29-1 TGCAGCGCCCTAGGACAGTCAGGAGCTGGCTACACCTTC CSALGQSGAGYTF
NA TRBJ2-5 TRBD2 15 TRBV30 TGTGCCTGGAGTGTACAAGTAGCGGGAGTTGAGACCCAGTACTTC CAWSVQVAGVETQYF
NA TRBJ2-7 TRBD1 11 TRBV30 TGTGCCTGTTCGACAGGGGACGAGCAGTACTTC CACSTGDEQYF
once TRBJ1-4 NA 15 TRBV27 TGTGCCAGCAGTCACAGAGAAGCAACTAATGAAAAACTGTTTTTT CASSHREATNEKLFF
NA TRBJ1-5 NA 14 TRBV5-4 TGTGCCAGCAGCTTGGCAGGGGACAATCAGCCCCAGCATTTT CASSLAGDNQPQHF
once TRBJ1-4 NA 14 TRBV28 TGTGCCAGCAGTGGTGGGGGGTTTAATGAAAAACTGTTTTTT CASSGGGFNEKLFF
NA TRBJ1-6 NA 15 TRBV14 TGTGCCAGCAGCCAAGTTAGAACTATCAATTCACCCCTCCACTTT CASSQVRTINSPLHF
NA TRBJ2-3 NA 17 TRBV9 TGTGCCAGCAGCGAGGTAGGGGCGGCTCTAAACCCAGATACGCAGTATTTT CASSEVGAALNPDTQYF
NA TRBJ2-7 NA 13 TRBV5-4 TGTGCCAGCAGCTTGGATTCGGTCCGCGAGCAGTACTTC CASSLDSVREQYF
few TRBJ1-5 NA 13 TRBV2 TGTGCCAGCAGTACAGTTAGCAATCAGCCCCAGCATTTT CASSTVSNQPQHF
NA TRBJ1-1 TRBD1 12 TRBV6-1 TGTGCCAGCAGGGTTGGACAGGGTGAGGCTTTCTTT CASRVGQGEAFF
NA TRBJ1-5 TRBD1 14 TRBV7-6 TGTGCCAGCAGCCTTGGGACAGAAAGTCAGCCCCAGCATTTT CASSLGTESQPQHF
once TRBJ2-1 TRBD1 16 TRBV7-9 TGTGCCAGCAGCTATCAGGACAGGGCCATATACAATGAGCAGTTCTTC CASSYQDRAIYNEQFF
NA TRBJ2-2 TRBD1 16 TRBV10-1 TGCGCCAGCAGTGGGGGACAGGGACCTAACACCGGGGAGCTGTTTTTT CASSGGQGPNTGELFF
NA TRBJ2-7 TRBD2 14 TRBV6-1 TGTGCCAGCAGTGATCGGGGGGGATATTACGAGCAGTACTTC CASSDRGGYYEQYF
NA TRBJ1-5 NA 14 TRBV29-1 TGCAGCGTTGCAGGGCTGAATAGCAATCAGCCCCAGCATTTT CSVAGLNSNQPQHF
NA TRBJ2-1 TRBD2 15 TRBV5-1 TGCGCCAGCAGCACTAGCGGGGGGATCTACAATGAGCAGTTCTTC CASSTSGGIYNEQFF
NA TRBJ1-6 NA 18 TRBV5-1 TGCGCCAGCAGCTTGGCGGGACACCCAGGCTCTTATAATTCACCCCTCCACTTT CASSLAGHPGSYNSPLHF
NA TRBJ2-3 TRBD1 15 TRBV5-1 TGCGCCAGCAGCTTACAGGGGTTACGGACAGATACGCAGTATTTT CASSLQGLRTDTQYF
NA TRBJ2-7 NA 13 TRBV7-8 TGTGCCAGCACCCCGGGGGAAAGCTACGAGCAGTACTTC CASTPGESYEQYF
once TRBJ2-7 NA 14 TRBV6-1 TGTGCCAGCAGTGAAGCGGGGCTAGTTTACGAGCAGTACTTC CASSEAGLVYEQYF
NA TRBJ2-2 NA 16 TRBV25-1 TGTGCCAGCAGTGAATATACCCAGGGTAGCGGCGGGGAGCTGTTTTTT CASSEYTQGSGGELFF
few TRBJ2-7 NA 10 TRBV6-5 TGTGCCAGCGGCAGTTACGAGCAGTACTTC CASGSYEQYF
NA TRBJ2-3 NA 13 TRBV11-3 TGTGCCAGCTCTCTAAAGGGGGCAGATACGCAGTATTTT CASSLKGADTQYF
NA TRBJ2-3 NA 14 TRBV2 TGTGCCAGCGTGCAAGTCAGAAGCACAGATACGCAGTATTTT CASVQVRSTDTQYF
NA TRBJ2-7 NA 17 TRBV2 TGTGCCAGCAGTCCTCTCTCGGGACTCACCTTATCCCGCGAGCAGTACTTC CASSPLSGLTLSREQYF
NA TRBJ1-4 NA 14 TRBV29-1 TGCAGCGTCGGAGACAGAACAACTAATGAAAAACTGTTTTTT CSVGDRTTNEKLFF
NA TRBJ1-4 NA 12 TRBV2 TGTGCCAGCAGTGTAGGAGAGGAAAAACTGTTTTTT CASSVGEEKLFF
once TRBJ1-2 NA 12 TRBV29-1 TGCAGCGCCGGAGGAGTGAACTATGGCTACACCTTC CSAGGVNYGYTF
few TRBJ2-7 TRBD2 15 TRBV28 TGTGCCAGCAATCCCGGGACTAGCGGCCCCTACGAGCAGTACTTC CASNPGTSGPYEQYF
NA TRBJ1-5 TRBD1 15 TRBV5-1 TGCGCCAGCAGCTTGGACAGGGGACCCAATCAGCCCCAGCATTTT CASSLDRGPNQPQHF
NA TRBJ2-7 TRBD1 15 TRBV6-5 TGTGCCAGCAGGCCCTCGACAGGGGGTCCCTACGAGCAGTACTTC CASRPSTGGPYEQYF
NA TRBJ2-1 TRBD2 15 TRBV5-4 TGTGCCAGCAGCTTGGGCGGGAGGGCCCCCAATGAGCAGTTCTTC CASSLGGRAPNEQFF